This T cell receptor (beta chain) is from a study of T cell responses to AZD1222 COVID-19 vaccine. Study details: Pooling of second doses given at about 4 or about 12 weeks was done. General study findings and limits: The study found vaccine-associated CD4 TCRs spanning spike, dominant at 160-218 and 743-854. Clonal diversity was possibly underestimated, and white British individuals and females predominated among donors. Only a handful of AZD1222 recipients tested seropositive at baseline.

The CDR3 has 13 residues. Germline V gene lookup returns CDR1 MNHEY and CDR2 SVGAGI. V lost 6 bases and J lost 4, with 11 bases in between. Notes on this clone: Antigen: not known.

Here immunoSEQ multiplex PCR was the method, and the copy in TCRdb shows in-frame clones only, minus some. The data contain about 97,000 clones, 70% to 90% of them singletons. The chain links TRBV6-5 to TRBJ2-3; D is possibly TRBD1 or TRBD2 (5 bases each). This TCR came from an adult in good health. Sequences were derived from peripheral blood, sampled on day 0 of AZD1222 vaccination. CDR3 in DNA: TGTGCCAGCAGCCAGAGGGGCGCAGATACGCAGTATTTT. Protein: CASSQRGADTQYF.